This TCR beta chain was retrieved from a study of PD-L1 blockade in urothelial cancer. Across the study: At 3 weeks (second dose) and 6 weeks after starting treatment, blood was analyzed. Counts from blood samples showed a median of roughly 150,000 T cells.

V gave up 8 bases and J gave up 7 bases, with 17 bases separating them. CDR1 is MNHEY and CDR2 is SVGAGI in the germline V gene. This CDR3 has 13 amino acids. Added to each PCR by spiking were synthetic TCR analog templates. Clones were sequenced by immunoSEQ multiplex PCR, and TCRdb holds only the in-frame ones, with some missing. The sample has 30,000 to 35,000 clones, over 75% seen once. Time point reported: pretreatment peripheral blood. The clonotype originates from a man aged 55 to 70 with urothelial cancer. The chain joins TRBV6-5 to TRBJ1-2, with a possible D match to TRBD1 (6 bases). The sequencing used PBMCs, collected around atezolizumab (anti-PD-L1) treatment. The CDR3 reads CASQPRQASGYTF. The CDR3 DNA sequence: TGTGCCAGCCAACCCAGACAGGCTAGTGGCTACACCTTC.